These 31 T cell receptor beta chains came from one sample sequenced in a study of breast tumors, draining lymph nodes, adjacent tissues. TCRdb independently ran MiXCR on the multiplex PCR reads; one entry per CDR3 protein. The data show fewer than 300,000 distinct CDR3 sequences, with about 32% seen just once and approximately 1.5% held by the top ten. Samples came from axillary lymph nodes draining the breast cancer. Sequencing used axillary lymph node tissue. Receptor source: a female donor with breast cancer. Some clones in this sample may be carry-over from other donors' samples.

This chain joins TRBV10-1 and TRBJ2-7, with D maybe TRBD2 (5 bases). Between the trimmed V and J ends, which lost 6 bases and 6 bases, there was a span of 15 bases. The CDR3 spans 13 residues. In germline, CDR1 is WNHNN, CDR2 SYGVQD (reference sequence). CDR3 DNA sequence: TGCGCCAGCAGCCGAGAGCAAGCGGCCGAGCAGTACTTC. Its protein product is CASSREQAAEQYF.

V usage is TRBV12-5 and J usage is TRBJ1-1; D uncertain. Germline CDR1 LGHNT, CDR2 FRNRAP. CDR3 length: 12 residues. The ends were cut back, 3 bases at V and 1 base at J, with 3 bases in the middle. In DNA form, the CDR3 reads TGTGCTAGTGGTTTTAAGAACACTGAAGCTTTCTTT. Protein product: CASGFKNTEAFF.

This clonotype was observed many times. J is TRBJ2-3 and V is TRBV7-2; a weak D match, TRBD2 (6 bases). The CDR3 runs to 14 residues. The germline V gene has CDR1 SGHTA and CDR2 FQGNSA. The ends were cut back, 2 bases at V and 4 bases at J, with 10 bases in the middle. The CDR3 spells CASSLLTGADTQYF. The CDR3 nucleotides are TGTGCCAGCAGCTTATTAACGGGGGCAGATACGCAGTATTTT.

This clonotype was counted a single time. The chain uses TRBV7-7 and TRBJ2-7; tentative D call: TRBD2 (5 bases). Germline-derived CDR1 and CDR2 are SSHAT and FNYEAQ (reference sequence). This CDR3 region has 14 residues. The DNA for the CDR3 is TGTGCTAGCGAAGGGAAGGAAACGTTCCACGAGCGGTACGTC. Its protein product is CASEGKETFHERYV.

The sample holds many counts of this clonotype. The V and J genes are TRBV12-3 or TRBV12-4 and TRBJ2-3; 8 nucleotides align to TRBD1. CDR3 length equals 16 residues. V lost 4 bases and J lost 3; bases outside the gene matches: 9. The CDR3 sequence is CASSSPGTGLTDTQYF. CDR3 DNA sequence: TGTGCCAGCAGTTCGCCCGGGACAGGACTAACAGATACGCAGTATTTT.

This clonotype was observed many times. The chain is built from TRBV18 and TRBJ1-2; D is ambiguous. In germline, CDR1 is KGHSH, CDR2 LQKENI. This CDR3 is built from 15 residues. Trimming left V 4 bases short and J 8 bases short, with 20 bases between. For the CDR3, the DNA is TGTGCCAGCTCACGAAACGTGGGGTCCACGGGGGGCTACACCTTC. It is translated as CASSRNVGSTGGYTF. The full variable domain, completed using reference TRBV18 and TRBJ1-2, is NAGVMQNPRHLVRRRGQEARLRCSPMKGHSHVYWYRQLPEEGLKFMVYLQKENIIDESGMPKERFSAEFPKEGPSILRIQQVVRGDSAAYFCASSRNVGSTGGYTFGSGTRLTVV.

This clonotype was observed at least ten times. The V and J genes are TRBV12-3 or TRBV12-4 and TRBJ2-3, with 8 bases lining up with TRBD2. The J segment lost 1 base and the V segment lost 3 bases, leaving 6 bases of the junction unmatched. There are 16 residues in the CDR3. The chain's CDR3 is CASSFPKTSGTDTQYF. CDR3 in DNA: TGTGCCAGCAGTTTTCCTAAGACTAGCGGCACAGATACGCAGTATTTT.

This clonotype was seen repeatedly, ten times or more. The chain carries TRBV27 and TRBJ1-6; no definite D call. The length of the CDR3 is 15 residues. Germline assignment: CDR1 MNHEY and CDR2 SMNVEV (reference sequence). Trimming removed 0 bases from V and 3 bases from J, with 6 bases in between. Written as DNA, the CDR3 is TGTGCCAGCAGTTTATCCGGAAGCTATAATTCACCCCTCCACTTT. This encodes CASSLSGSYNSPLHF.

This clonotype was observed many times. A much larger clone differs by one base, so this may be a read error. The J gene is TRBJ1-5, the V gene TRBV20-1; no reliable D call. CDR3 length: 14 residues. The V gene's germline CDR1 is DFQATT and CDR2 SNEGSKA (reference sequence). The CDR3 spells CSAGMGDSNPPQHF. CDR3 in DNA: TGCAGTGCCGGAATGGGAGATAGCAATCCGCCCCAGCATTTT.

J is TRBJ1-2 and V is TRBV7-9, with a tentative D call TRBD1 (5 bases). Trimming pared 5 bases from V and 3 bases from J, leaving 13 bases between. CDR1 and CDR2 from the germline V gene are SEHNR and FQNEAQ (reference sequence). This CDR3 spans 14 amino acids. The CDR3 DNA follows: TGTGCCAGCAGCCCGGGGGGGACTGACTATGGCTACACCTTC. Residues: CASSPGGTDYGYTF. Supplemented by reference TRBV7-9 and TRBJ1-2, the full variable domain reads DTGVSQNPRHKITKRGQNVTFRCDPISEHNRLYWYRQTLGQGPEFLTYFQNEAQLEKSRLLSDRFSAERPKGSFSTLEIQRTEQGDSAMYLCASSPGGTDYGYTFGSGTRLTVV.

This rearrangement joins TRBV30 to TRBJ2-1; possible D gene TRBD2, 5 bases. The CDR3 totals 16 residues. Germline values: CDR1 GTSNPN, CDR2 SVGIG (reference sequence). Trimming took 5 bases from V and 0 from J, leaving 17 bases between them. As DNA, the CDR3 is TGTGCCTGGCTACCCCCGGGATCTAGCTCCTACAATGAGCAGTTCTTC. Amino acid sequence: CAWLPPGSSSYNEQFF.

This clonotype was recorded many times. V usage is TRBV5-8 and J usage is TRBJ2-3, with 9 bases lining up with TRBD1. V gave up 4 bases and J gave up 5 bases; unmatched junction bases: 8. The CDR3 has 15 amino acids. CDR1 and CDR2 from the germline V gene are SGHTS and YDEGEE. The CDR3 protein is CASSREQGAGDTQYF. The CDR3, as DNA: TGTGCCAGCAGCCGTGAACAGGGGGCCGGAGATACGCAGTATTTT.

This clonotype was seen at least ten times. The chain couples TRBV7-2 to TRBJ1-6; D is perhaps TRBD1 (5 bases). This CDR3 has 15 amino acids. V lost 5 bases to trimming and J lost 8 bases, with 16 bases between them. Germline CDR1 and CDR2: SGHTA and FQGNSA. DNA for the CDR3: TGTGCCAGCAGCCCGGGGACTGGGGTGGATTCACCCCTCCACTTT. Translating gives CASSPGTGVDSPLHF.

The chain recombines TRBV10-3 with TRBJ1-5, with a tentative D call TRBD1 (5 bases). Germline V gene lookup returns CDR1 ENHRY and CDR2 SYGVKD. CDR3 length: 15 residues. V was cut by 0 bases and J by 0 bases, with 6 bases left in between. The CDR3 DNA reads TGTGCCATCAGTGAGTCAAGGGGTAGCAATCAGCCCCAGCATTTT. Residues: CAISESRGSNQPQHF.

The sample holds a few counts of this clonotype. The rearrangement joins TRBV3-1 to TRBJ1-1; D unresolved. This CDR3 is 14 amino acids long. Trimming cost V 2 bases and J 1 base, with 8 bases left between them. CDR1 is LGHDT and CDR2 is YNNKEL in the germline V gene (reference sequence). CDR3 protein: CASSQMTANTEAFF. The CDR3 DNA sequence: TGTGCCAGCAGCCAAATGACGGCGAACACTGAAGCTTTCTTT.

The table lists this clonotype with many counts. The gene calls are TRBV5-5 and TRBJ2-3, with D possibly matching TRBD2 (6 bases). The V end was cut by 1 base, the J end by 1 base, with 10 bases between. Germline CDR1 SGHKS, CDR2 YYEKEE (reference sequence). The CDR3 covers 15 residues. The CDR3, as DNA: TGTGCCAGCAGCTTGCGGGACTCTCGCACAGATACGCAGTATTTT. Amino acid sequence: CASSLRDSRTDTQYF.

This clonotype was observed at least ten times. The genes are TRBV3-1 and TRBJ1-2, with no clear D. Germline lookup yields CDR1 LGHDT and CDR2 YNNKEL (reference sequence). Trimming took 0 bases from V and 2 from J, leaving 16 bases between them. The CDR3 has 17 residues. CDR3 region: CASSQEYDGKINYGYTF. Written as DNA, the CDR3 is TGTGCCAGCAGCCAAGAGTATGACGGGAAGATAAACTATGGCTACACCTTC.

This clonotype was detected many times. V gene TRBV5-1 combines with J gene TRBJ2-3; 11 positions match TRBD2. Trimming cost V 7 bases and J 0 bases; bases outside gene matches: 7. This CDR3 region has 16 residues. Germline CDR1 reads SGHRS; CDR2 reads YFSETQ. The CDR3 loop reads CASARTSGPSTDTQYF. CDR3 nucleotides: TGCGCCAGCGCTCGGACTAGCGGGCCGAGCACAGATACGCAGTATTTT.

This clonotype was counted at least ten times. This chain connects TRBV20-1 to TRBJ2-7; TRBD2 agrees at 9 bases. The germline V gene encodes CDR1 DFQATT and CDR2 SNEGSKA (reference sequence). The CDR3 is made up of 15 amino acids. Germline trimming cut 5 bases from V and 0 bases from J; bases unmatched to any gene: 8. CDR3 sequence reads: CSAGTSGSNSYEQYF. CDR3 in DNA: TGCAGTGCTGGCACTAGCGGGTCAAACTCCTACGAGCAGTACTTC.

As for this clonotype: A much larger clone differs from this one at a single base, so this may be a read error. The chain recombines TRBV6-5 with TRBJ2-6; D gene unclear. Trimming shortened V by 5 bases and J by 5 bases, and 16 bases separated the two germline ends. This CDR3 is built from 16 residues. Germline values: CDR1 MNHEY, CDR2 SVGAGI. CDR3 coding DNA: TGTGCCAGCAGTCACACGATGGCCCTTAGGGCCAACGTCCTGACTTTC. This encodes CASSHTMALRANVLTF.

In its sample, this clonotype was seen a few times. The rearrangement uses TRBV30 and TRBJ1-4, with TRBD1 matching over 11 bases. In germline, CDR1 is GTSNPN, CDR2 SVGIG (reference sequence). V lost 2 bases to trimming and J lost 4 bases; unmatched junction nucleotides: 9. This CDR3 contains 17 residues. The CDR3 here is CAWSSKAGTGGNEKLFF. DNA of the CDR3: TGTGCCTGGAGTTCAAAAGCCGGGACAGGGGGTAATGAAAAACTGTTTTTT.

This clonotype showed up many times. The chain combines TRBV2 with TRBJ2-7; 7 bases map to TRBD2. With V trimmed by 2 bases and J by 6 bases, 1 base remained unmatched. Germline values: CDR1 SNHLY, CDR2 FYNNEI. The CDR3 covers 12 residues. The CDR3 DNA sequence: TGTGCCAGCAGTGAACTAGCGGTCGAGCAGTACTTC. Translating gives CASSELAVEQYF. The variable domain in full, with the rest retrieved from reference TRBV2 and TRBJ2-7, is EPEVTQTPSHQVTQMGQEVILRCVPISNHLYFYWYRQILGQKVEFLVSFYNNEISEKSEIFDDQFSVERPDGSNFTLKIRSTKLEDSAMYFCASSELAVEQYFGPGTRLTVT.

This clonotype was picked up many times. CDR3 amino acids: CSVGDSVNYGYTF. The CDR3 nucleotides read TGCAGCGTTGGGGACAGCGTCAACTATGGCTACACCTTC. The J gene is TRBJ1-2, the V gene TRBV29-1, with 7 bases lining up with TRBD1. Germline V gene lookup returns CDR1 SQVTM and CDR2 ANQGSEA. The V and J ends lost 4 bases and 2 bases, in that order; junction bases with no gene match: 4. The CDR3 sequence is 13 residues long.

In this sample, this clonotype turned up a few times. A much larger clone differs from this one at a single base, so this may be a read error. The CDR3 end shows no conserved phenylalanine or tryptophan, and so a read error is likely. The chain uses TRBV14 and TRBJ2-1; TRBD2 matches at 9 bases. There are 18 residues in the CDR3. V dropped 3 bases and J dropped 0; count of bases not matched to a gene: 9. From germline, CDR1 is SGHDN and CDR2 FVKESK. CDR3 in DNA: TGTGCCAGCAGCCATGTCCCTAGCGGGATTTCCTCCTACAATGAGCAGTTCTGC. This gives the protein CASSHVPSGISSYNEQFC.

The CDR3 reads CASSRRTSGNEQYF. The CDR3, as DNA: TGTGCCAGTAGTCGACGGACTAGCGGGAATGAGCAGTATTTT. The V call is TRBV19, the J call TRBJ2-3; 12 positions agree with TRBD2. Looked up from germline, CDR1 is LNHDA and CDR2 is SQIVND (reference sequence). The CDR3 runs to 14 residues. With 5 bases clipped from V and 11 bases from J, the junction kept 8 bases outside the gene matches.

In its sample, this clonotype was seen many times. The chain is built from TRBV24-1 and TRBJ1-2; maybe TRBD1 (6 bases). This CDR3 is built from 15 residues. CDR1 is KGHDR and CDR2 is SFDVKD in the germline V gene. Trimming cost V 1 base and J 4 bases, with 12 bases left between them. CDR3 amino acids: CATSDFPGTIYGYTF. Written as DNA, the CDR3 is TGTGCCACCAGTGATTTCCCCGGGACAATCTATGGCTACACCTTC.

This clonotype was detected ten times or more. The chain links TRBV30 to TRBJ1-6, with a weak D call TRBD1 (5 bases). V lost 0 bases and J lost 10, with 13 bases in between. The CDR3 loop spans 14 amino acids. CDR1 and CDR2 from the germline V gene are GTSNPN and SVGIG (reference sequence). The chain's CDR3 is CAWSVSGTGSPLHF. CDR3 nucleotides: TGTGCCTGGAGTGTGTCAGGGACCGGGTCACCCCTCCACTTT.

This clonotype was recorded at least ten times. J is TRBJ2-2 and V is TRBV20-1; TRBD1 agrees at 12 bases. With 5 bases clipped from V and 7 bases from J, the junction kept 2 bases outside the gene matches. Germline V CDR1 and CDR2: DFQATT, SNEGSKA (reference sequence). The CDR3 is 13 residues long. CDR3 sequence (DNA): TGCAGTGCTGGGACAGGGGGCGGCGGGGAGCTGTTTTTT. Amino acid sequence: CSAGTGGGGELFF.

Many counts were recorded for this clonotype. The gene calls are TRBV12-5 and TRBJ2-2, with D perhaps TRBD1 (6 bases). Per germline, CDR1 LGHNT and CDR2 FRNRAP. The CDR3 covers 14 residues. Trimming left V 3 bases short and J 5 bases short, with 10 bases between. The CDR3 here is CASGFQGTTGELFF. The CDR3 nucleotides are TGTGCTAGTGGTTTTCAGGGGACGACCGGGGAGCTGTTTTTT. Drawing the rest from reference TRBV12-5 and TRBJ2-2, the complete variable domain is DARVTQTPRHKVTEMGQEVTMRCQPILGHNTVFWYRQTMMQGLELLAYFRNRAPLDDSGMPKDRFSAEMPDATLATLKIQPSEPRDSAVYFCASGFQGTTGELFFGEGSRLTVL.

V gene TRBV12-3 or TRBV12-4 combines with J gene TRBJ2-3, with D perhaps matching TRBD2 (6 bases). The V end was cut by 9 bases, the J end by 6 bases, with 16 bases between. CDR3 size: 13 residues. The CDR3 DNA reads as TGTGCCAGTGGGAGGTCGGGGGTTGATACGCAGTATTTT. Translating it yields CASGRSGVDTQYF.

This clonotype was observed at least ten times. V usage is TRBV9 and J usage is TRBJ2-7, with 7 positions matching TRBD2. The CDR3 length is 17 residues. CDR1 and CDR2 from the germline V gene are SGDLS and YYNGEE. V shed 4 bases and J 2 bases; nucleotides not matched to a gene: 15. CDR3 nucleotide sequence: TGTGCCAGCAGCTCCCCCCGAGAGGGCGGGGGAACCTACGAGCAGTACTTC. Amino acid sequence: CASSSPREGGGTYEQYF.